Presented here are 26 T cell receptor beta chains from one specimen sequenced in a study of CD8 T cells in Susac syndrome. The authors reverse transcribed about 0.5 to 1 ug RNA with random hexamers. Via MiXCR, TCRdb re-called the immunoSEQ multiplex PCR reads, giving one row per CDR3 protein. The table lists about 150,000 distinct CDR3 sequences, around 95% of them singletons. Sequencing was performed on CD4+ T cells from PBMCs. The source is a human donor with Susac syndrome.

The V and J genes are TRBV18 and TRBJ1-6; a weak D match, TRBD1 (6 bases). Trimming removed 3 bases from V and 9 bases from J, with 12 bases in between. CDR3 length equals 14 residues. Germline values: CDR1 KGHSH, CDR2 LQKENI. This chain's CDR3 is CASSPGQGTSPLHF. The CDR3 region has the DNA TGTGCCAGCTCACCGGGGCAGGGGACTTCACCCCTCCACTTT. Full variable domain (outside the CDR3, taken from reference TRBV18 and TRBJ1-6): NAGVMQNPRHLVRRRGQEARLRCSPMKGHSHVYWYRQLPEEGLKFMVYLQKENIIDESGMPKERFSAEFPKEGPSILRIQQVVRGDSAAYFCASSPGQGTSPLHFGNGTRLTVT.

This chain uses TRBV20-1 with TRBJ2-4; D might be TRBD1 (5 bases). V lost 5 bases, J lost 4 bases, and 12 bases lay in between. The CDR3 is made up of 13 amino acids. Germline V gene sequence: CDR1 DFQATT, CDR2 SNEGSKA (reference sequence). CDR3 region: CSACDSTKNIQYF. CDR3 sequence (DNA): TGCAGTGCTTGCGACAGTACGAAAAACATTCAGTACTTC.

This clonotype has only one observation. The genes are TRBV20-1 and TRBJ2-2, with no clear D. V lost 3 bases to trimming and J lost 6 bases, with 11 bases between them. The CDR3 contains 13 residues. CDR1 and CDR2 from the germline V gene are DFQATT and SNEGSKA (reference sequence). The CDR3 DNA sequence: TGCAGTGCTAGTTCCGCCAGTCCCGGGGAGCTGTTTTTT. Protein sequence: CSASSASPGELFF.

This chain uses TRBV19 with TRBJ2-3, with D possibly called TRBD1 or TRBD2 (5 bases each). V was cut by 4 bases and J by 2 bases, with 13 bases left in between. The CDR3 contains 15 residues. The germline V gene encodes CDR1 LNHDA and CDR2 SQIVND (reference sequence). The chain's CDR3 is CASSTTGTITDTQYF. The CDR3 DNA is TGTGCCAGTAGTACCACCGGGACCATCACAGATACGCAGTATTTT.

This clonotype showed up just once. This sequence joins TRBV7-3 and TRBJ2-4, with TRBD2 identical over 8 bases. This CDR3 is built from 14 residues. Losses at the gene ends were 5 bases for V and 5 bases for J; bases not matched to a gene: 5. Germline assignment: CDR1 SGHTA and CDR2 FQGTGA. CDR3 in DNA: TGTGCCAGCAGCCCGGGGACTAGACAAAACATTCAGTACTTC. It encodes CASSPGTRQNIQYF.

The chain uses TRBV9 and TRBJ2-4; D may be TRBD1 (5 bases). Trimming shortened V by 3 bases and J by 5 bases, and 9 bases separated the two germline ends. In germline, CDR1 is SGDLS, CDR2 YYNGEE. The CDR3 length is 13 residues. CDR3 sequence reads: CASSDETENIQYF. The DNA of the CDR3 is TGTGCCAGCAGCGACGAGACAGAAAACATTCAGTACTTC.

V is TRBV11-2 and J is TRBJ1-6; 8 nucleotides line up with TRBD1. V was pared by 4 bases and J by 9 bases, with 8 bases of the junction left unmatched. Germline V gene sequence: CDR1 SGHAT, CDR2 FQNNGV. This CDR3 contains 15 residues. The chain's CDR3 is CASSSDRVAGSPLHF. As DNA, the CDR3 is TGTGCCAGCAGCTCGGACAGGGTTGCGGGTTCACCCCTCCACTTT.

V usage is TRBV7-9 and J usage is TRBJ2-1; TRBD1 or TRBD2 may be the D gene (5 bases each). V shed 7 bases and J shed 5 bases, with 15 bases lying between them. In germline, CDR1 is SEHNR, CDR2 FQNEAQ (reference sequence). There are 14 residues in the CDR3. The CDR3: CASKGFGTDNEQFF. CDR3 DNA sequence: TGTGCCAGCAAGGGGTTTGGGACGGACAATGAGCAGTTCTTC.

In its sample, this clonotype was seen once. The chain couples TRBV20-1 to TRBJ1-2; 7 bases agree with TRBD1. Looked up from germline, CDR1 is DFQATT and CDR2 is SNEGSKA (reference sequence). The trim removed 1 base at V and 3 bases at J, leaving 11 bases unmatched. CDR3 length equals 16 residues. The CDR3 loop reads CSARAGGGGVDYGYTF. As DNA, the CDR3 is TGCAGTGCTAGAGCCGGAGGAGGGGGCGTCGACTATGGCTACACCTTC.

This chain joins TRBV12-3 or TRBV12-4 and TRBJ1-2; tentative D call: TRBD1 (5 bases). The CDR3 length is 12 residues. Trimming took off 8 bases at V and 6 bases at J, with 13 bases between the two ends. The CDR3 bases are TGTGCCAGCTCGTGGGGACGTAATGGCTACACCTTC. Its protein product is CASSWGRNGYTF.

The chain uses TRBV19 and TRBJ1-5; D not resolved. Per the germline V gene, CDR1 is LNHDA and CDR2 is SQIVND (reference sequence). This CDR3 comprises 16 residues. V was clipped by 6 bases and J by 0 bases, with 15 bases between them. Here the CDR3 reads CASSRLRQDSNQPQHF. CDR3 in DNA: TGTGCCAGTAGCCGGCTGAGGCAGGATAGCAATCAGCCCCAGCATTTT.

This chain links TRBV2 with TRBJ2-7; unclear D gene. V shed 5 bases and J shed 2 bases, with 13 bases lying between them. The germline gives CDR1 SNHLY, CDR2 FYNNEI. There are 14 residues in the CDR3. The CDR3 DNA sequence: TGTGCCAGCAGTAAGGCAGAGGCCGCCTACGAGCAGTACGTC. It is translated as CASSKAEAAYEQYV.

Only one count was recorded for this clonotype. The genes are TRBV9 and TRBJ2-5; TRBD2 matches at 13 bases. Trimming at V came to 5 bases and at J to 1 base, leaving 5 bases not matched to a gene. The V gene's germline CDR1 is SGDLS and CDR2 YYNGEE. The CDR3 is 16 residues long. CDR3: CASSSRLAGGQETQYF. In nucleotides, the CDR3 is TGTGCCAGCAGTTCCCGACTAGCGGGGGGCCAAGAGACCCAGTACTTC.

The CDR3 protein is CASSQGSSYTF. For the CDR3, the DNA is TGTGCCAGCAGCCAAGGATCCAGCTACACCTTC. J is TRBJ1-2 and V is TRBV4-2, with D uncertain. The CDR3 runs 11 residues. V dropped 1 base and J dropped 9 bases, with 6 bases sitting between them. From germline, CDR1 is LGHNA and CDR2 YNFKEQ.

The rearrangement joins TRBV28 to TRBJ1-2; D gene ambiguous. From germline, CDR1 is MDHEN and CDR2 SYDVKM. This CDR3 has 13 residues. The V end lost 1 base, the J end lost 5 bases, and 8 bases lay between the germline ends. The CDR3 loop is CASSLFLRYGYTF. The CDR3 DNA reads TGTGCCAGCAGTTTATTCCTCCGTTATGGCTACACCTTC.

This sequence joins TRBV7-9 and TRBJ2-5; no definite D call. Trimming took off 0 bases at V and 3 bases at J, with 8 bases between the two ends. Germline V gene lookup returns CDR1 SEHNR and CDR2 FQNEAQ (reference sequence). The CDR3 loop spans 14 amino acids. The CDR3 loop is CASSLAQDEETQYF. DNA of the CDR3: TGTGCCAGCAGCTTAGCTCAGGACGAAGAGACCCAGTACTTC.

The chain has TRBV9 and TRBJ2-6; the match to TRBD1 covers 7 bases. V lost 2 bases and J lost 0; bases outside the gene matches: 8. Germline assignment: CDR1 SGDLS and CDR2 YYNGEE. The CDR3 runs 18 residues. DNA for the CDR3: TGTGCCAGCAGCGTGGCGACAGGGCTGGGCTCTGGGGCCAACGTCCTGACTTTC. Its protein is CASSVATGLGSGANVLTF.

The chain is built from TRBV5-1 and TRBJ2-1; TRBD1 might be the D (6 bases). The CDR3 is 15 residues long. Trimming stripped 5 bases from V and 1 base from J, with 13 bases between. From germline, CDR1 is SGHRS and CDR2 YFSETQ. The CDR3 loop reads CASSDPGASYNEQFF. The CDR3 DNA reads TGCGCCAGCAGTGACCCAGGGGCATCCTACAATGAGCAGTTCTTC. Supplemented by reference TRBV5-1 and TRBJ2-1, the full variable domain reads KAGVTQTPRYLIKTRGQQVTLSCSPISGHRSVSWYQQTPGQGLQFLFEYFSETQRNKGNFPGRFSGRQFSNSRSEMNVSTLELGDSALYLCASSDPGASYNEQFFGPGTRLTVL.

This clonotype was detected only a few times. CDR3 sequence: CASSEGYNEQFF. CDR3 bases: TGTGCCAGCAGTGAGGGTTACAATGAGCAGTTCTTC. J is TRBJ2-1 and V is TRBV2; D is unresolved. The CDR3 is 12 residues long. The V and J ends lost 3 bases and 4 bases respectively, with 4 bases between them. Germline assignment: CDR1 SNHLY and CDR2 FYNNEI.

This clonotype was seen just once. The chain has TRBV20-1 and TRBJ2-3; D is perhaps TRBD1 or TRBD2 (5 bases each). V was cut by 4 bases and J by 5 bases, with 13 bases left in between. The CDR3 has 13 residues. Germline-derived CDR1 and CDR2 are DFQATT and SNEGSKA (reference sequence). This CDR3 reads CSATGIRGDTQYF. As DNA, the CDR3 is TGCAGTGCTACCGGGATTAGGGGAGATACGCAGTATTTT.

CDR3 sequence (DNA): TGCAGCGTTTTGCTGGGTGAGGGTACCGGGGAGCTGTTTTTT. Amino acid sequence: CSVLLGEGTGELFF. The chain recombines TRBV29-1 with TRBJ2-2; a weak D match, TRBD2 (5 bases). The CDR3 is 14 amino acids. The germline V gene encodes CDR1 SQVTM and CDR2 ANQGSEA. Trimming pared 5 bases from V and 5 bases from J, leaving 15 bases between.

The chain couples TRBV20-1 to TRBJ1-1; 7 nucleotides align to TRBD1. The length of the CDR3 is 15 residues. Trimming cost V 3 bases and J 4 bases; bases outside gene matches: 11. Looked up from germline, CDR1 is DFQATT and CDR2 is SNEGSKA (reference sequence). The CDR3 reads CSASPTGLVGTEAFF. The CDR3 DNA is TGCAGTGCTAGTCCGACAGGGCTTGTGGGCACTGAAGCTTTCTTT.

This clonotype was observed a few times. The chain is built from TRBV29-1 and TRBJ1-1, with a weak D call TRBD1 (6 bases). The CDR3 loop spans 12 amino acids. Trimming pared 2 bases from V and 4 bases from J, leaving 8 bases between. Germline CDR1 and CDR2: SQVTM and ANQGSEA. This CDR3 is CSVERGSTEAFF. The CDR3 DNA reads TGCAGCGTTGAAAGGGGGAGCACTGAAGCTTTCTTT. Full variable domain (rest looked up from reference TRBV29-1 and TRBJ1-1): SAVISQKPSRDICQRGTSLTIQCQVDSQVTMMFWYRQQPGQSLTLIATANQGSEATYESGFVIDKFPISRPNLTFSTLTVSNMSPEDSSIYLCSVERGSTEAFFGQGTRLTVV.

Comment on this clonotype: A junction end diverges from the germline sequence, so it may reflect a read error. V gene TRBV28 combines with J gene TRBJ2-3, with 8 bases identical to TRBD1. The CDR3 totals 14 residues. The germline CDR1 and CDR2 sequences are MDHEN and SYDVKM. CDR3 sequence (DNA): TGTGCCAGCAGCCTACAGGGGGTCGGAGATACGCAGTTTTTT. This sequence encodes CASSLQGVGDTQFF.

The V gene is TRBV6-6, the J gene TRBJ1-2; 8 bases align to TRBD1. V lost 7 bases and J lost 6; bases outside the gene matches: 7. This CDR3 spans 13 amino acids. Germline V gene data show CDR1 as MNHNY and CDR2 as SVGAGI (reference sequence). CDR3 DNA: TGTGCCAGCAATCCGACAGGGGACGATGGCTACACCTTC. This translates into CASNPTGDDGYTF.

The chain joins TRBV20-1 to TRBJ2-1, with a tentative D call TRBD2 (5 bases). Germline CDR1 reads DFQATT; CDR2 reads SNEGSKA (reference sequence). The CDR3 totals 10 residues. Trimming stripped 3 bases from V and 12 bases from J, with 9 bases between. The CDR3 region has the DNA TGCAGTGCTAGTCGGGGAGCGCAGTTCTTC. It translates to CSASRGAQFF.